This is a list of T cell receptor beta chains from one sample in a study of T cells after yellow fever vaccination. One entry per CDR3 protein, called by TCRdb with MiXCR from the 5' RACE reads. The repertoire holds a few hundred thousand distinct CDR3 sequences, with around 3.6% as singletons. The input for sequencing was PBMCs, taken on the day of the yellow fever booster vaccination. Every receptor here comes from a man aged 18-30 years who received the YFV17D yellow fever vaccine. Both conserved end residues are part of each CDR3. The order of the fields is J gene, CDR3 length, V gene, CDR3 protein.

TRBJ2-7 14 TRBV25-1 CASSDPPEPPEQYF
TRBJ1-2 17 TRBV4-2 CASSQDGAGGANYGYTF
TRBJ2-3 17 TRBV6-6 CASIKGASGGSTDTQYF
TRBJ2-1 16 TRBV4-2 CASSQVGTSGGNEQFF
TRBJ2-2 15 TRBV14 CASSQLGSNTGELFF
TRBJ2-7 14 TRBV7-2 CASSLNRQAYEQYF
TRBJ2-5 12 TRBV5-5 CASSLDRQTQYF
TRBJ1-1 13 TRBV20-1 CSASTGGTPEAFF
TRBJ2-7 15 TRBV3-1 CASSQARAEAYEQYF
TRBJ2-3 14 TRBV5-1 CASIKNTATDTQYF
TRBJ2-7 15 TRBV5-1 CASSLGTGRSYEQYF
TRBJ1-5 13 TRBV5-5 CASSFGGGQPQHF
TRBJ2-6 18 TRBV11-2 CAIPVRGQRHSGANVLTF
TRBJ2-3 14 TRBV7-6 CASSSGTPSDTQYF
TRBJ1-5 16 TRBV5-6 CASSSSIQIRNQPQHF
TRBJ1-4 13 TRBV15 CATSRDRPEKLFF